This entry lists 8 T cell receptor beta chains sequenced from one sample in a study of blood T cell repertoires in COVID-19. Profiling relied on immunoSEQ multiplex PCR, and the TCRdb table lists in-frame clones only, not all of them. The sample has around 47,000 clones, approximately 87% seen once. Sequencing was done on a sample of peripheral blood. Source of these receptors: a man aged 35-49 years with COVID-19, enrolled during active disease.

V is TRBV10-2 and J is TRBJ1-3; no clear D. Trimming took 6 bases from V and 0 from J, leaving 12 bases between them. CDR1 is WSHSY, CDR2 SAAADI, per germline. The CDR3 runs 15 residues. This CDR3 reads CASRLQATSGNTIYF. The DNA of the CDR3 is TGCGCCAGCAGGCTTCAGGCAACCTCTGGAAACACCATATATTTT.

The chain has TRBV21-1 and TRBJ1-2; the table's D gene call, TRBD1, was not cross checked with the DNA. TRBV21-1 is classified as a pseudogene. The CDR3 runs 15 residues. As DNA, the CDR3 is TGTGCCAGCAGCAAGGACAGCCGAATCAGCTATGGCTACACCTTC. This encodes CASSKDSRISYGYTF.

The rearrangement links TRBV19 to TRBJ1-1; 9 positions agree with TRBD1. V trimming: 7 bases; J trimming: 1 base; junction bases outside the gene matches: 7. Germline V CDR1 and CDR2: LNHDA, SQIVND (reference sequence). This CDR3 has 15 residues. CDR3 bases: TGTGCCAGTAATCCACAGGGGGCTGCGAACACTGAAGCTTTCTTT. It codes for CASNPQGAANTEAFF.

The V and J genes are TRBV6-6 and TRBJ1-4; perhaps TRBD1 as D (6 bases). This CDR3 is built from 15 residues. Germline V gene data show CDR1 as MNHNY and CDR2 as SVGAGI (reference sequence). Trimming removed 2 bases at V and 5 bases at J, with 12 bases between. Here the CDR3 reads CASSYRDKANEKLFF. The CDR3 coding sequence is TGTGCCAGCAGTTACCGGGACAAGGCAAATGAAAAACTGTTTTTT.

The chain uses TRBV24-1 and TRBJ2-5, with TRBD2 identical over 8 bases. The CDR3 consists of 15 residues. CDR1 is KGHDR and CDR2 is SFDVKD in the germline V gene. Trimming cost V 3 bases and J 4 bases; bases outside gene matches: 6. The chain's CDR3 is CATSDPGLARETQYF. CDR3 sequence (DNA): TGTGCCACCAGTGATCCCGGACTAGCTCGAGAGACCCAGTACTTC.

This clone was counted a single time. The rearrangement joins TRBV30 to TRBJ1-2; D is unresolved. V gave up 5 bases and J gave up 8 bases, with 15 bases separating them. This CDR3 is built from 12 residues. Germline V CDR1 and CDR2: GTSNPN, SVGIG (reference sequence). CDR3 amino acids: CAWGLPLRGYTF. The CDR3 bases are TGTGCCTGGGGACTCCCACTGCGGGGCTACACCTTC. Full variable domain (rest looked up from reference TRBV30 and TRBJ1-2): SQTIHQWPATLVQPVGSPLSLECTVEGTSNPNLYWYRQAAGRGLQLLFYSVGIGQISSEVPQNLSASRPQDRQFILSSKKLLLSDSGFYLCAWGLPLRGYTFGSGTRLTVV.

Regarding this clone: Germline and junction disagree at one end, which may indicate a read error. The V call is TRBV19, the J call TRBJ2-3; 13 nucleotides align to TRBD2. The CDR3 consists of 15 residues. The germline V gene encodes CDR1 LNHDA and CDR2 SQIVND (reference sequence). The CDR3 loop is CASSIDRGTSGIVRF. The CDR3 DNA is TGTGCCAGTAGTATAGATCGAGGGACTAGCGGGATCGTTAGATTT.

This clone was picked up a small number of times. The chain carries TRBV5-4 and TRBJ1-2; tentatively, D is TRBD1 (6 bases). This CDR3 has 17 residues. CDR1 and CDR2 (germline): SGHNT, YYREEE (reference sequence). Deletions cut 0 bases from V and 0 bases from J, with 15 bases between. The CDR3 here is CASSLGMTGQANYGYTF. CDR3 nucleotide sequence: TGTGCCAGCAGCTTGGGAATGACAGGTCAAGCTAACTATGGCTACACCTTC.